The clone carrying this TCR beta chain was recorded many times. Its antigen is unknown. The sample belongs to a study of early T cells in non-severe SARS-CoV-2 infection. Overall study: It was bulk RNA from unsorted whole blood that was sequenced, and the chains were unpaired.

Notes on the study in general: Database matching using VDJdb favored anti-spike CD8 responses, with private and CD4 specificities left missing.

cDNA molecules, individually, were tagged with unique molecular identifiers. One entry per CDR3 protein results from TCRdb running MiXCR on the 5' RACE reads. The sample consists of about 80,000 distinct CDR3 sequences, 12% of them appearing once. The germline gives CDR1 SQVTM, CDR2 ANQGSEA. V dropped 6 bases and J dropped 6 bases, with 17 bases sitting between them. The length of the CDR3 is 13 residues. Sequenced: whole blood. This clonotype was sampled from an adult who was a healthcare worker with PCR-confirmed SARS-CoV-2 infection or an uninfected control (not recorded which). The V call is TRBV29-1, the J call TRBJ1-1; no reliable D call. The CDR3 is CSVKLGKGPEAFF. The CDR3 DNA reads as TGCAGCGTAAAACTCGGAAAGGGCCCTGAAGCTTTCTTT.